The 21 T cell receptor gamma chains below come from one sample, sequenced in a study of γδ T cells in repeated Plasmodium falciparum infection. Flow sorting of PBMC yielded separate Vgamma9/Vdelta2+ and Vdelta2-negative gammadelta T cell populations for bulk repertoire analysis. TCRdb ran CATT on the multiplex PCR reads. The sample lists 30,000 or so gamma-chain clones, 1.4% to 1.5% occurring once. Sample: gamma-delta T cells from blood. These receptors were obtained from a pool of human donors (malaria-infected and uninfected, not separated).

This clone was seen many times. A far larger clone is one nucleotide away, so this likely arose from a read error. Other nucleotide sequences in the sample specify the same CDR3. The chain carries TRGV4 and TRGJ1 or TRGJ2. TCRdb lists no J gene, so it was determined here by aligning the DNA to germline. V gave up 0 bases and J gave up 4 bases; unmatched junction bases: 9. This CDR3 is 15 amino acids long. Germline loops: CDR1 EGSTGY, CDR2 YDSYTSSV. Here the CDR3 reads CATWDGLVYYYKKLF. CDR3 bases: TGTGCCACCTGGGATGGGCTGGTCTACTATTATAAGAAACTCTTT.

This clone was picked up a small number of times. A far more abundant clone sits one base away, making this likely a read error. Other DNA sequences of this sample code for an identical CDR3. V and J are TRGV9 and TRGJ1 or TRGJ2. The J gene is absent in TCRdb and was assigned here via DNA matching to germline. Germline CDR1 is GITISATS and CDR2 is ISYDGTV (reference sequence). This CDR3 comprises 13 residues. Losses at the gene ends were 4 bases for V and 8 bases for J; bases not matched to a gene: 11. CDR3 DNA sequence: TGTGCCTTGTGGGAAGGCAAACCCCATAAGAAACTCTTT. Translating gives CALWEGKPHKKLF.

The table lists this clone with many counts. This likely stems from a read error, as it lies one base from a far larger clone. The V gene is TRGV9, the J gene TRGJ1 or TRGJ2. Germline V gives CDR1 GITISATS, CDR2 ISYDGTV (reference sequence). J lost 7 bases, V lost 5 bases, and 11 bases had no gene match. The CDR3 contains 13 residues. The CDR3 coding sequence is TGTGCCTTGTGGGGGGTACCGAAATATAAGAAACTCTTT. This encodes CALWGVPKYKKLF.

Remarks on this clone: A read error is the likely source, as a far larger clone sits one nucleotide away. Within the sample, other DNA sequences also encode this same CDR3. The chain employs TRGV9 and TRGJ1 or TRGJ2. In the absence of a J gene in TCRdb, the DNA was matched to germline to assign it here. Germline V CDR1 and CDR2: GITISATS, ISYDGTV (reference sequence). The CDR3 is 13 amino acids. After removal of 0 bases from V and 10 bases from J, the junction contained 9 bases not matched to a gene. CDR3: CALWEVHPRKKLF. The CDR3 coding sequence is TGTGCCTTGTGGGAGGTGCACCCCCGCAAGAAACTCTTT.

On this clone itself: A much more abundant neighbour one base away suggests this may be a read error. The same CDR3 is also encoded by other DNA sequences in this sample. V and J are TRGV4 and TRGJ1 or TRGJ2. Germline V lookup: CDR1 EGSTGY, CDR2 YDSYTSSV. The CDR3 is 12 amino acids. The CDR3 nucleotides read TGTGCCACCTGGGATGGCCCCTATAAGAAGCTCTTT. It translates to CATWDGPYKKLF.

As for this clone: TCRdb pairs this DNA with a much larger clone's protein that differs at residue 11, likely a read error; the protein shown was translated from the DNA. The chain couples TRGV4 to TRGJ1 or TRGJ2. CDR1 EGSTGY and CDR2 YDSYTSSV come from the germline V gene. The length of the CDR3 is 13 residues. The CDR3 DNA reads TGTGCCACCTGGGGTAGCCTTTATTATAAGAACCTCTTT. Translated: CATWGSLYYKNLF.

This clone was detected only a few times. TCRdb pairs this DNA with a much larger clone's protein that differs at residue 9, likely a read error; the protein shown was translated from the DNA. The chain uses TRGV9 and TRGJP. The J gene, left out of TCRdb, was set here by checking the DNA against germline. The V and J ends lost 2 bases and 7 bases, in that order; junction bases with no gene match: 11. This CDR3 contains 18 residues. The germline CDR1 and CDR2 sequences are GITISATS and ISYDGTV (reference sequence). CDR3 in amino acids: CALWEDNKWELGKKIKVF. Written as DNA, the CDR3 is TGTGCCTTGTGGGAGGACAATAAGTGGGAGTTGGGCAAAAAAATCAAGGTATTT.

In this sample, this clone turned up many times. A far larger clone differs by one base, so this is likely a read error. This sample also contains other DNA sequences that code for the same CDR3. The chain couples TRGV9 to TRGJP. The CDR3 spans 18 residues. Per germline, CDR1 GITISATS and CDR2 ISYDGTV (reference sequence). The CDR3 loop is CALWEAGPQELGKKIKVF. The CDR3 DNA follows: TGTGCCTTGTGGGAGGCGGGCCCTCAAGAGCTGGGCAAAAAAATCAAGGTATTT.

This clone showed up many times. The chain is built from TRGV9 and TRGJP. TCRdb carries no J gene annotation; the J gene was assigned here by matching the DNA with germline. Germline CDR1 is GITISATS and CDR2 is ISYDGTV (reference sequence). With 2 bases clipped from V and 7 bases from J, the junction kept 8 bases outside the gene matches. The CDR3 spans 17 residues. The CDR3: CALWEAHGELGKKIKVF. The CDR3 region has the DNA TGTGCCTTGTGGGAGGCCCACGGGGAGTTGGGCAAAAAAATCAAGGTATTT.

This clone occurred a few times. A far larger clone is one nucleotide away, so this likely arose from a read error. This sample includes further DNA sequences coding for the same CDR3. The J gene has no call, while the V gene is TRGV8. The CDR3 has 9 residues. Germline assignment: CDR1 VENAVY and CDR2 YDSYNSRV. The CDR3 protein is CATWDQELF. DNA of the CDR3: TGTGCCACCTGGGATCAAGAGCTCTTT.

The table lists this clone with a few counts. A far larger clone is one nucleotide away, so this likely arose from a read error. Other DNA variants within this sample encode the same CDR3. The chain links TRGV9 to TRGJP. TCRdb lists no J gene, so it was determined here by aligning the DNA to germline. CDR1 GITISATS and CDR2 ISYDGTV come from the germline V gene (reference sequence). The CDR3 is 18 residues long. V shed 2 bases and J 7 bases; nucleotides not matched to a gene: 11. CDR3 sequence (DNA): TGTGCCTTGTGGGAGGACAATAAAGGGGAGTTGGGCAAAAAAATCAAGGTATTT. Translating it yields CALWEDNKGELGKKIKVF.

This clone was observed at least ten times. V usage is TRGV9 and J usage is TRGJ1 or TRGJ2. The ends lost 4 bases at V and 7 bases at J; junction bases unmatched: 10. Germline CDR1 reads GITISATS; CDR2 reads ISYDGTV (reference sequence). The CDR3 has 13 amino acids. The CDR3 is CALWDHERYKKLF. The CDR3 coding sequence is TGTGCCTTGTGGGATCACGAGAGGTATAAGAAACTCTTT.

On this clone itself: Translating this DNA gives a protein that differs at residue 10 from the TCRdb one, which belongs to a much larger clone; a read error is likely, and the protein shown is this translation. CDR3 DNA sequence: TGTGCCTTGTGGATAAGGGGTTTTAAGAGACTCTTT. The encoded protein is CALWIRGFKRLF. This rearrangement joins TRGV9 to TRGJ1 or TRGJ2. This CDR3 comprises 12 residues. Germline V gene lookup returns CDR1 GITISATS and CDR2 ISYDGTV (reference sequence).

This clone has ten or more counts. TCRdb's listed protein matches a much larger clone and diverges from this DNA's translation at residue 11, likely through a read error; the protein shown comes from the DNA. The CDR3 DNA follows: TGTGCCTTGTGGGAGGTGTTGAATTATTATGAGAAACTCTTT. Protein product: CALWEVLNYYEKLF. The chain joins TRGV9 to TRGJ1 or TRGJ2. Since TCRdb gives no J gene, matching the DNA to germline was used here to assign it. CDR1 is GITISATS and CDR2 is ISYDGTV in the germline V gene (reference sequence). The CDR3 length is 14 residues.

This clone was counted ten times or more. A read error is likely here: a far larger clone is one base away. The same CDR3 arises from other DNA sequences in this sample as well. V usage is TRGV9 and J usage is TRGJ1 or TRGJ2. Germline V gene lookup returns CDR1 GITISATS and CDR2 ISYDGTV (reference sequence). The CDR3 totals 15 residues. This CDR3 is CALWEVTRTYYKKLF. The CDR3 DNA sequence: TGTGCCTTGTGGGAGGTTACTAGAACCTATTACAAGAAACTCTTT.

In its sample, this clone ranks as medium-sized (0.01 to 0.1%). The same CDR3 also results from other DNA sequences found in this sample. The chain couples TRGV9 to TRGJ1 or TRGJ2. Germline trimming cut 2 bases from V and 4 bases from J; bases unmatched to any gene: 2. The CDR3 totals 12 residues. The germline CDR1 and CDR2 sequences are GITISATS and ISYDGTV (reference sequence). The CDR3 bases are TGTGCCTTGTGGGAGGGATATTATAAGAAACTCTTT. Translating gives CALWEGYYKKLF.

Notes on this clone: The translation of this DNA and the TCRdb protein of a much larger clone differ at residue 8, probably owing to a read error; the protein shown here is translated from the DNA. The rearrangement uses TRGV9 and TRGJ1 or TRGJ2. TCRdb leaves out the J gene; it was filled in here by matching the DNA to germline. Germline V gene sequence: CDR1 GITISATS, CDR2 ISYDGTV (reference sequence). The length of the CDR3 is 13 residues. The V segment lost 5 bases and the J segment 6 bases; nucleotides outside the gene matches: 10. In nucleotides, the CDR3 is TGTGCCTTGTGGGGAACTCTTTGTTATAAGAAACTCTTT. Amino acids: CALWGTLCYKKLF.

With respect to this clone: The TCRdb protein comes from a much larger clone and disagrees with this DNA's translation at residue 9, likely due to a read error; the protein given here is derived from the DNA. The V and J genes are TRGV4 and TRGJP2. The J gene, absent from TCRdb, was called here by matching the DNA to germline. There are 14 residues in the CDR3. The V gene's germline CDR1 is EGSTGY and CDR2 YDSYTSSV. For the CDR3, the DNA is TGTGCCACCTGGGATTACAGTAGTGTTTGGATCAAGACGTTT. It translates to CATWDYSSVWIKTF.

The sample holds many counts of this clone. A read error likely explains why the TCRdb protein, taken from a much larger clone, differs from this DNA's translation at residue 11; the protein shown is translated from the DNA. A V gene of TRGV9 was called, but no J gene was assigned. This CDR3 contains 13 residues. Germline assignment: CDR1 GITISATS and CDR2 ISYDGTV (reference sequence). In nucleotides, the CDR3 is TGTGCCTTGTGGGAGGTTATCCCCCTTGAGAGACTCTTT. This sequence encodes CALWEVIPLERLF.

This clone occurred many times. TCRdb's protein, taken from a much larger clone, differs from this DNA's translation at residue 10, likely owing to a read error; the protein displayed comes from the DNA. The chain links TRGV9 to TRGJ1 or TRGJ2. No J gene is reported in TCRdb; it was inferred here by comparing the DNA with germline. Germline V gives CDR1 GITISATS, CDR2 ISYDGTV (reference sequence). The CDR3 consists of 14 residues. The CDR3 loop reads CALWEPEDYCKKLF. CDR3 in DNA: TGTGCCTTGTGGGAGCCGGAGGATTATTGTAAGAAACTCTTT.

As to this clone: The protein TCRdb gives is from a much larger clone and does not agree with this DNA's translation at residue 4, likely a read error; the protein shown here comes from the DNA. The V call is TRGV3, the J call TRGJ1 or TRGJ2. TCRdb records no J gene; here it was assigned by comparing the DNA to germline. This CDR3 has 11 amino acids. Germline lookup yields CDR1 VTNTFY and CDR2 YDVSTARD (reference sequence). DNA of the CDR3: TGTGCCACCCGGGACAAGAAAAAGAAACTCTTT. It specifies CATRDKKKKLF.